This T cell receptor beta chain was retrieved from a study of cytomegalovirus exposure and HLA in healthy donors. Worth noting for this clone: Its antigen is as yet unknown.

60 Vbeta and 13 Jbeta primers were used in PCR. Assay: immunoSEQ multiplex PCR; the TCRdb copy retains only in-frame clones and omits some. Here the sample spans 270,000 or so clones, approximately 91% being singletons. Study-wide points: Accurate prediction of most subjects' HLA-A and HLA-B alleles from TCR beta sequences was reported. TCR beta chain V- and J-gene trimming was linked, in a later analysis, to a missense variant in DCLRE1C.

Sequencing input: PBMCs. The receptor's source is a girl aged 2 to 10 in good health and CMV-seronegative.

The DNA of the CDR3 is TGTGCCAGCAGCCACTCTCCCCAGGGATTTTTACTGGCTTACTATGGCTACACCTTC. Translating it yields CASSHSPQGFLLAYYGYTF. The rearrangement links TRBV5-4 to TRBJ1-2; a possible D gene is TRBD1 (5 bases). V was pared by 4 bases and J by 3 bases, with 28 bases between. Per the germline V gene, CDR1 is SGHNT and CDR2 is YYREEE (reference sequence). CDR3 length: 19 amino acids.